A selection of T cell receptor beta chains follows, all from one sample in a study of cytomegalovirus exposure and HLA in healthy donors. Profiled with immunoSEQ multiplex PCR; TCRdb holds only in-frame clones, not every one. The sample has approximately 100,000 clones; about 90% are singletons. The sequenced sample consisted of PBMCs. The receptors were gathered from a man between 18 and 29 years old in good health and CMV-seropositive. The CDR3 runs from the conserved cysteine through the conserved F or W. A D gene is named only where the DNA matches it firmly. Not every row has a clone size; where given, it reads once, few, many or a size class.

size: NA; D: TRBD2; J: TRBJ2-1; V: TRBV5-4; CDR3: CASSSSGTSGYNEQFF; DNA: TGTGCCAGCAGCTCATCCGGGACTAGCGGGTACAATGAGCAGTTCTTC
size: few; D: NA; J: TRBJ2-7; V: TRBV6-6; CDR3: CASSYYRVYEQYF; DNA: TGTGCCAGCAGTTACTATCGGGTCTACGAGCAGTACTTC
size: NA; D: TRBD2; J: TRBJ2-1; V: TRBV19; CDR3: CASSISSGSSYNEQFF; DNA: TGTGCCAGTAGTATCTCTAGCGGTAGCTCCTACAATGAGCAGTTCTTC
size: NA; D: NA; J: TRBJ2-3; V: TRBV9; CDR3: CASSAEGVGPSDTQYF; DNA: TGTGCCAGCAGCGCCGAGGGGGTGGGTCCTTCAGATACGCAGTATTTT
size: once; D: NA; J: TRBJ2-1; V: TRBV2; CDR3: CASSEAQGLTYNEQFF; DNA: TGTGCCAGCAGTGAAGCGCAGGGGTTGACCTACAATGAGCAGTTCTTC
size: NA; D: TRBD1; J: TRBJ2-5; V: TRBV15; CDR3: CATSRDNRGGETQYF; DNA: TGTGCCACCAGCAGAGACAACAGGGGTGGCGAGACCCAGTACTTC
size: once; D: TRBD2; J: TRBJ2-5; V: TRBV7-3; CDR3: CASSPGLGKTQYF; DNA: TGTGCCAGCAGCCCGGGACTAGGAAAGACCCAGTACTTC
size: NA; D: TRBD1; J: TRBJ2-4; V: TRBV6-1; CDR3: CASSEASGGAAKNIQYF; DNA: TGTGCCAGCAGTGAAGCTTCAGGGGGAGCGGCCAAAAACATTCAGTACTTC
size: NA; D: NA; J: TRBJ2-7; V: TRBV10-3; CDR3: CAISVAGETGEQYF; DNA: TGTGCCATCAGTGTTGCGGGTGAGACGGGCGAGCAGTACTTC
size: once; D: NA; J: TRBJ1-5; V: TRBV28; CDR3: CASSYTGLNQPQHF; DNA: TGTGCCAGCAGTTATACAGGGCTAAATCAGCCCCAGCATTTT
size: once; D: TRBD2; J: TRBJ2-5; V: TRBV5-4; CDR3: CASRDGTSETQYF; DNA: TGTGCCAGCAGGGACGGGACTAGCGAGACCCAGTACTTC
size: NA; D: TRBD1; J: TRBJ2-6; V: TRBV5-1; CDR3: CASSAGQASSGANVLTF; DNA: TGCGCCAGCAGCGCGGGACAGGCCAGCTCTGGGGCCAACGTCCTGACTTTC
size: NA; D: NA; J: TRBJ1-1; V: TRBV9; CDR3: CASSVTGMGTEAFF; DNA: TGTGCCAGCAGCGTCACAGGGATGGGCACTGAAGCTTTCTTT
size: NA; D: NA; J: TRBJ2-1; V: TRBV7-6; CDR3: CASSFSPGVYNEQFF; DNA: TGTGCCAGCAGCTTTAGCCCAGGGGTCTACAATGAGCAGTTCTTC
size: NA; D: NA; J: TRBJ2-2; V: TRBV6-1; CDR3: CASSEHGAPGELFF; DNA: TGTGCCAGCAGTGAACATGGGGCGCCCGGGGAGCTGTTTTTT
size: NA; D: TRBD2; J: TRBJ2-7; V: TRBV12-5; CDR3: CASGLLRTSGFSYEQYF; DNA: TGTGCTAGTGGTTTGTTGAGGACTAGCGGGTTCTCCTACGAGCAGTACTTC
size: NA; D: TRBD1; J: TRBJ2-3; V: TRBV2; CDR3: CASSVEQGFTDTQYF; DNA: TGTGCCAGCAGTGTAGAACAGGGGTTTACAGATACGCAGTATTTT
size: NA; D: TRBD2; J: TRBJ2-7; V: TRBV5-1; CDR3: CASIGLDGVEQYF; DNA: TGCGCCAGCATAGGACTAGACGGAGTCGAGCAGTACTTC
size: once; D: TRBD2; J: TRBJ2-3; V: TRBV6-4; CDR3: CASSLDGGGTDTQYF; DNA: TGTGCCAGCAGTTTAGACGGCGGGGGGACAGATACGCAGTATTTT
size: NA; D: TRBD1; J: TRBJ2-3; V: TRBV7-2; CDR3: CASSPGTGYSTDTQYF; DNA: TGTGCCAGCAGCCCAGGGACAGGGTATAGCACAGATACGCAGTATTTT
size: NA; D: NA; J: TRBJ2-7; V: TRBV7-9; CDR3: CASSLGGQSNEQYF; DNA: TGTGCCAGCAGCTTAGGTGGACAGTCCAACGAGCAGTACTTC
size: NA; D: TRBD1; J: TRBJ2-7; V: TRBV7-3; CDR3: CASSRTGQGMYEQYF; DNA: TGTGCCAGCAGCCGCACAGGACAGGGGATGTACGAGCAGTACTTC
size: NA; D: TRBD1; J: TRBJ1-5; V: TRBV18; CDR3: CASSAESTGVYGPQHF; DNA: TGTGCCAGCTCAGCGGAATCGACAGGGGTCTACGGTCCCCAGCATTTT
size: NA; D: TRBD1; J: TRBJ2-3; V: TRBV29-1; CDR3: CSGLTGDTDTQYF; DNA: TGCAGCGGACTGACAGGGGACACAGATACGCAGTATTTT
size: NA; D: TRBD1; J: TRBJ1-2; V: TRBV29-1; CDR3: CSVIQGANYGYTF; DNA: TGCAGCGTGATTCAGGGGGCTAACTATGGCTACACCTTC
size: many; D: TRBD1; J: TRBJ1-1; V: TRBV2; CDR3: CASSGQGNTEAFF; DNA: TGTGCCAGCAGTGGACAGGGGAACACTGAAGCTTTCTTT
size: NA; D: NA; J: TRBJ2-3; V: TRBV19; CDR3: CASSLGGRTDTQYF; DNA: TGTGCCAGTAGTCTTGGCGGTAGAACAGATACGCAGTATTTT
size: NA; D: TRBD1; J: TRBJ2-3; V: TRBV5-4; CDR3: CASSLGVADRGGPDTQYF; DNA: TGTGCCAGCAGCTTGGGGGTTGCGGACAGGGGGGGGCCAGATACGCAGTATTTT
size: NA; D: TRBD1; J: TRBJ2-7; V: TRBV7-6; CDR3: CASSSPGQGYEQYF; DNA: TGTGCCAGCAGCTCCCCGGGACAGGGCTACGAGCAGTACTTC
size: NA; D: NA; J: TRBJ2-1; V: TRBV7-9; CDR3: CASSLGGPGTLYNEQFF; DNA: TGTGCCAGCAGCTTAGGAGGGCCCGGGACTCTCTACAATGAGCAGTTCTTC
size: NA; D: TRBD1; J: TRBJ2-3; V: TRBV10-1; CDR3: CASAGQGTKEATDTQYF; DNA: TGCGCCAGCGCGGGACAGGGAACAAAAGAAGCCACAGATACGCAGTATTTT
size: NA; D: NA; J: TRBJ2-7; V: TRBV12-5; CDR3: CASGLARHYEQYF; DNA: TGTGCTAGTGGTTTGGCCCGACACTACGAGCAGTACTTC
size: NA; D: TRBD1; J: TRBJ2-7; V: TRBV5-1; CDR3: CASSIRDRGGYEQYF; DNA: TGCGCCAGCAGCATCCGGGACAGGGGGGGATACGAGCAGTACTTC
size: NA; D: TRBD1; J: TRBJ2-2; V: TRBV7-9; CDR3: CACGTGSTNTGELFF; DNA: TGTGCCTGCGGGACAGGGTCAACGAACACCGGGGAGCTGTTTTTT
size: NA; D: NA; J: TRBJ2-5; V: TRBV29-1; CDR3: CSVGLSQETQYF; DNA: TGCAGCGTTGGACTATCCCAAGAGACCCAGTACTTC
size: NA; D: TRBD2; J: TRBJ2-7; V: TRBV6-4; CDR3: CAKTSGVSYEQYF; DNA: TGTGCCAAGACTAGCGGTGTGTCCTACGAGCAGTACTTC
size: NA; D: TRBD1; J: TRBJ1-3; V: TRBV5-8; CDR3: CASSSDRSSGNTIYF; DNA: TGTGCCAGCAGCTCGGACAGGAGCTCTGGAAACACCATATATTTT